Listed below are T cell receptor beta chains from one sample, sequenced in a study of blood T cell repertoires in COVID-19. The table came from immunoSEQ multiplex PCR; TCRdb's copy has only in-frame clones and leaves some out. The profile shows 200,000 to 300,000 clones, roughly 80% of them singletons. The specimen was peripheral blood. Source of these receptors: a man in his 60s with acute or convalescent COVID-19. Each CDR3 is given without its conserved first and last residue. Fields, in order: D gene, V gene, J gene, CDR3 protein. D genes are given only for firm matches.

>TRBD1|TRBV11-2|TRBJ2-5
ASSLGTGGVETQY
>-|TRBV23-1|TRBJ2-3
ASSRQRSGDPTTTEADTQY
>TRBD2|TRBV7-3|TRBJ2-3
ASSPSGGTDTQY
>TRBD2|TRBV5-1|TRBJ2-5
ASQLAGGRIQETQY
>-|TRBV4-3|TRBJ1-5
ASSQETGLNSNQPQH
>TRBD1|TRBV6-5|TRBJ1-5
ASRTGGVGQPQH
>-|TRBV3-1/TRBV3-2|TRBJ2-3
ASSQQIASTDTQY
>-|TRBV6-1|TRBJ2-5
ASSEGYRDKQETQY
>-|TRBV28|TRBJ2-3
ASSLQASRTDTQY
>TRBD1|TRBV4-2|TRBJ1-1
ASSQSGQGATGGNTEAF
>TRBD2|TRBV5-1|TRBJ2-7
ASNPLAGGPRNEQY
>TRBD1|TRBV4-1|TRBJ1-2
ASSQGGTGDSWDYGYT
>-|TRBV6-6|TRBJ1-6
ASSSGTAYSPLH
>-|TRBV19|TRBJ2-2
ASSIDQGGTGELF
>-|TRBV27|TRBJ2-7
ASSSHRISGYEQY
>-|TRBV10-3|TRBJ1-2
AISRDNLNYGYT
>TRBD2|TRBV20-1|TRBJ2-7
SASPRPLAGGREQY
>-|TRBV10-3|TRBJ2-2
AIGVSGELF
>TRBD2|TRBV5-4|TRBJ2-1
ASSSGLAGRDEQF
>-|TRBV19|TRBJ1-1
ASSFTYSEAF
>TRBD2|TRBV4-2|TRBJ2-1
ASSSQIGTSGGRTVNEQF
>TRBD2|TRBV5-4|TRBJ2-3
ASTLAGGPRTDTQY
>TRBD1|TRBV12-5|TRBJ2-3
ASGSSGGSGAQY
>TRBD2|TRBV30|TRBJ2-1
AWRRLAGGSHEQF
>-|TRBV6-2/TRBV6-3|TRBJ1-3
ASSYGGSGSGNTIY
>TRBD2|TRBV5-1|TRBJ2-7
ASSPRGVAGGHEQY
>TRBD2|TRBV3-1/TRBV3-2|TRBJ2-1
ASSPRPSGGNEQF
>-|TRBV5-4|TRBJ1-2
ASSLAIEQDLDGYT
>TRBD2|TRBV3-1/TRBV3-2|TRBJ2-3
ASSQGLAGDKGATDTQY
>-|TRBV19|TRBJ1-6
ASRSDSGVFSPLH
>TRBD2|TRBV6-5|TRBJ2-5
ASATGGSAETQY
>-|TRBV12-5|TRBJ2-3
ASGFTRNRASTDTQY
>TRBD1|TRBV6-6|TRBJ1-5
ATRQGAGQPQH
>-|TRBV9|TRBJ2-5
ASSVAGVGTQY
>-|TRBV11-3|TRBJ2-3
ASSLVRGADTQY
>-|TRBV18|TRBJ2-3
ASSPGQLGTDTQY
>-|TRBV3-1/TRBV3-2|TRBJ2-7
ASSLRGEIYEQY
>-|TRBV20-1|TRBJ1-1
SASTGQGADLTF
>TRBD1|TRBV19|TRBJ2-2
ASSTGDRYTGELF
>TRBD2|TRBV7-9|TRBJ2-7
ASSLASGYYEQY
>TRBD2|TRBV5-1|TRBJ2-7
ASSLVSGGAHEQY
>TRBD1|TRBV6-5|TRBJ1-2
ASSYVRTGGNYGYT
>-|TRBV6-1|TRBJ1-2
ASSEAHGRDYGYT
>TRBD1|TRBV28|TRBJ1-2
ASSPPGQGNYGYT